This entry lists 20 T cell receptor beta chains sequenced from one sample in a study of cytomegalovirus exposure and HLA in healthy donors. Both 60 Vbeta primers and 13 Jbeta primers went into the PCR. Sequencing used immunoSEQ multiplex PCR; TCRdb keeps in-frame clones, though not all of them. The sample has 150,000 to 200,000 clones, 75% seen once; the top ten hold approximately 10%. Sequences were obtained from PBMCs. Receptors were obtained from a man in his late teens or twenties in good health and CMV-seropositive.

The chain combines TRBV30 with TRBJ2-1, with a possible D match to TRBD1 (6 bases). From germline, CDR1 is GTSNPN and CDR2 SVGIG (reference sequence). Between the trimmed V and J ends, which lost 2 bases and 9 bases, there was a span of 11 bases. The CDR3 is 12 amino acids. The CDR3 region has the DNA TGTGCCTGGAGTTGGGGGCAGGGTGAGCAGTTCTTC. This translates into CAWSWGQGEQFF.

This clone was recorded a few times. CDR3 amino acids: CATSRGTRSSPLHF. The CDR3 DNA sequence: TGTGCCACCAGCAGAGGGACACGGAGTTCACCCCTCCACTTT. The genes are TRBV15 and TRBJ1-6; D possibly corresponds to TRBD1 (5 bases). The CDR3 has 14 amino acids. Deletions cut 1 base from V and 9 bases from J, with 10 bases between. Germline V gives CDR1 LNHNV, CDR2 YYDKDF (reference sequence). Variable domain in full (rest from reference TRBV15 and TRBJ1-6): DAMVIQNPRYQVTQFGKPVTLSCSQTLNHNVMYWYQQKSSQAPKLLFHYYDKDFNNEADTPDNFQSRRPNTSFCFLDIRSPGLGDTAMYLCATSRGTRSSPLHFGNGTRLTVT.

On this clone: A read error may produce the germline difference seen at one junction end. The J gene is TRBJ2-3, the V gene TRBV9, with 8 bases lining up with TRBD2. Germline V lookup: CDR1 SGDLS, CDR2 YYNGEE. There are 14 residues in the CDR3. The CDR3: CASSVDSPLAGSTF. CDR3 coding DNA: TGTGCCAGCAGCGTAGATTCCCCTCTAGCGGGTTCGACTTTT.

This clone showed up just once. This chain connects TRBV9 to TRBJ2-3; D is ambiguous. The CDR3 is made up of 13 amino acids. V was pared by 4 bases and J by 4 bases, with 10 bases between. The germline V gene encodes CDR1 SGDLS and CDR2 YYNGEE. DNA of the CDR3: TGTGCCAGCAGCCCCTCAACGGCAGATACGCAGTATTTT. It specifies CASSPSTADTQYF.

This clone has only a few counts. This chain connects TRBV2 to TRBJ2-2; D gene ambiguous. Trimming shortened V by 2 bases and J by 0 bases, and 4 bases separated the two germline ends. Germline CDR1 SNHLY, CDR2 FYNNEI. The CDR3 has 14 residues. The CDR3 here is CASSETSNTGELFF. The CDR3 nucleotides are TGTGCCAGCAGTGAAACTTCGAACACCGGGGAGCTGTTTTTT.

The V gene is TRBV6-1, the J gene TRBJ1-5; D is uncertain. The CDR3 consists of 14 residues. Deletions cut 3 bases from V and 6 bases from J, with 12 bases between. Germline values: CDR1 MNHNS, CDR2 SASEGT. The CDR3 DNA reads TGTGCCAGCAGTGATTCCGGGGATAGTCAGCCCCAGCATTTT. Its protein is CASSDSGDSQPQHF.

The V gene is TRBV28, the J gene TRBJ2-7; D may be TRBD1 (5 bases). The V end was cut by 4 bases, the J end by 3 bases, with 19 bases between. Germline assignment: CDR1 MDHEN and CDR2 SYDVKM. CDR3 length equals 16 residues. CDR3: CASSSPPGRAYYEQYF. The CDR3 DNA sequence: TGTGCCAGCAGTTCGCCCCCCGGCAGGGCCTACTACGAGCAGTACTTC.

V and J are TRBV30 and TRBJ2-3, with D possibly matching TRBD1 (5 bases). CDR1 and CDR2 from the germline V gene are GTSNPN and SVGIG (reference sequence). The CDR3 length is 14 residues. Trimming stripped 5 bases from V and 0 bases from J, with 12 bases between. This CDR3 reads CAWARAWSTDTQYF. The CDR3 DNA sequence: TGTGCCTGGGCCAGGGCTTGGAGCACAGATACGCAGTATTTT.

CDR3 amino acids: CASSDGTDQFF. The CDR3 coding sequence is TGTGCCAGCAGTGACGGTACAGATCAGTTCTTC. V is TRBV2 and J is TRBJ2-1; D remains ambiguous. Germline CDR1 and CDR2: SNHLY and FYNNEI. The CDR3 totals 11 residues. Between the trimmed V and J ends, which lost 3 bases and 13 bases, there was a span of 10 bases.

The CDR3 DNA follows: TGTGCCAGCAGCTTAGAGCCAGCGGAAGCTTTCTTT. Protein: CASSLEPAEAFF. J is TRBJ1-1 and V is TRBV7-8; no definite D call. The CDR3 totals 12 residues. Trimming removed 1 base from V and 8 bases from J, with 8 bases in between. Per the germline V gene, CDR1 is SGHVS and CDR2 is FQNEAQ.

This chain links TRBV5-1 with TRBJ2-5; D is possibly TRBD1 (5 bases). CDR3 length: 14 amino acids. Germline-derived CDR1 and CDR2 are SGHRS and YFSETQ. Trimming pared 1 base from V and 1 base from J, leaving 8 bases between. This CDR3 reads CASSLTGGQETQYF. The CDR3 nucleotides read TGCGCCAGCAGCTTGACAGGCGGCCAAGAGACCCAGTACTTC.

This clone showed up just a few times. The rearrangement links TRBV18 to TRBJ2-7; possible D gene TRBD1, 5 bases. The germline gives CDR1 KGHSH, CDR2 LQKENI. This CDR3 contains 12 residues. Trimming stripped 3 bases from V and 4 bases from J, with 7 bases between. As DNA, the CDR3 is TGTGCCAGCTCACCGGACAAGTACGAGCAGTACTTC. Residues: CASSPDKYEQYF.

In this sample, this clone turned up a few times. One end of the junction varies from germline; a read error may be responsible. The chain joins TRBV2 to TRBJ1-4; TRBD1 aligns across 8 bases. The CDR3 totals 15 residues. Per germline, CDR1 SNHLY and CDR2 FYNNEI. CDR3 DNA: TGTCCCAGCAGTGAACTGCAGGGGGCGAGTGAAAAACTGTTTTTT. Translation gives CPSSELQGASEKLFF.

This chain links TRBV10-3 with TRBJ2-1, with D possibly TRBD2 on 6 matching bases. This CDR3 contains 15 residues. Germline V CDR1 and CDR2: ENHRY, SYGVKD. V was pared by 4 bases and J by 1 base, with 11 bases between. CDR3 residues: CAISGPGRSYNEQFF. The CDR3 coding sequence is TGTGCCATCAGTGGACCGGGGAGGTCCTACAATGAGCAGTTCTTC.

The chain combines TRBV18 with TRBJ2-1; D perhaps matches TRBD2 (6 bases). Germline loops: CDR1 KGHSH, CDR2 LQKENI. This CDR3 has 19 amino acids. Trimming stripped 0 bases from V and 5 bases from J, with 23 bases between. CDR3: CASSPPWASGQSGDNEQFF. The CDR3 DNA follows: TGTGCCAGCTCACCACCCTGGGCCAGCGGGCAAAGCGGAGACAATGAGCAGTTCTTC.

This clone appeared a few times. This rearrangement joins TRBV25-1 to TRBJ2-7; TRBD2 is a possible D gene (5 bases). The germline V and J ends were trimmed by 3 bases and 6 bases, with 18 bases remaining between them. Germline lookup yields CDR1 MGHDK and CDR2 SYGVNS. This CDR3 contains 15 residues. The CDR3 region has the DNA TGTGCCAGCAGTGATTCTCGGTGGCGGGTACGCGAGCAGTACTTC. Protein: CASSDSRWRVREQYF.

The rearrangement links TRBV7-2 to TRBJ1-6, with D possibly matching TRBD1 (6 bases). The germline CDR1 and CDR2 sequences are SGHTA and FQGNSA. The CDR3 spans 17 residues. Trimming pared 2 bases from V and 0 bases from J, leaving 11 bases between. This CDR3 reads CASSLRTVGSYNSPLHF. The CDR3 bases are TGTGCCAGCAGCTTAAGGACAGTAGGCTCCTATAATTCACCCCTCCACTTT.

J is TRBJ2-1 and V is TRBV19; 13 nucleotides line up with TRBD2. V gave up 4 bases and J gave up 8 bases; unmatched junction bases: 5. Germline V gives CDR1 LNHDA, CDR2 SQIVND (reference sequence). CDR3 length equals 15 residues. DNA of the CDR3: TGTGCCAGTAGTAGACTAGCGGGAGGTGGCGATGAGCAGTTCTTC. Translated: CASSRLAGGGDEQFF.

This clone was observed a single time. The V call is TRBV10-3, the J call TRBJ2-3, with 10 bases that match TRBD2. The V segment lost 6 bases and the J segment 4 bases; nucleotides outside the gene matches: 10. Germline CDR1 reads ENHRY; CDR2 reads SYGVKD. This CDR3 has 16 residues. The CDR3 DNA reads TGTGCCATCAGCCCCACAGCGGGAGGGCCCGCAGATACGCAGTATTTT. Translating gives CAISPTAGGPADTQYF.

J is TRBJ1-1 and V is TRBV18, with no clear D. Trimming removed 7 bases at V and 9 bases at J, with 18 bases between. Germline assignment: CDR1 KGHSH and CDR2 LQKENI. The length of the CDR3 is 13 residues. CDR3 sequence reads: CASLATTREKAFF. The CDR3 bases are TGTGCCAGCTTGGCGACGACTCGGGAGAAAGCTTTCTTT.